This T cell receptor beta chain comes out of a study of glioma-infiltrating T cells. Broader study findings: Gliomas, especially low-grade, showed above-expected tissue-blood divergence; non-neoplastic patients showed below. Only very few CDR3 sequences appeared in both tissue and blood.

The iRepertoire nested amplicon-rescue multiplex PCR amplified TCR alpha and beta CDR3s from RNA. One-step reverse transcription and amplification started from roughly 100-400 ng of tissue mRNA or PBMC total RNA. TCRdb reanalysed the multiplex PCR reads using MiXCR and keeps one entry per CDR3 protein. Counted here are about 140,000 distinct CDR3 sequences, roughly 43% occurring once; the ten biggest clones make up 15% to 25%. With respect to this clonotype: The antigen remains unidentified.

The origin of this receptor is a human donor with low-grade glioma or glioblastoma, undergoing nonglioma brain surgery, or in good health (not recorded which). The sequenced material came from glioma tissue, nonneoplastic brain tissue, or PBMCs (not recorded which).

The CDR3 nucleotides read TGTGCCACCAGCAGAGAAAACAGGGCCCCTCAGCCCCAGCATTTT. Residues: CATSRENRAPQPQHF. J is TRBJ1-5 and V is TRBV15; the D gene is possibly TRBD1 (6 bases). The V gene lost 0 bases and the J gene lost 6 bases, with 12 bases spanning the gap. The CDR3 length is 15 residues. Germline V gene data show CDR1 as LNHNV and CDR2 as YYDKDF (reference sequence). Variable domain in full (rest from reference TRBV15 and TRBJ1-5): DAMVIQNPRYQVTQFGKPVTLSCSQTLNHNVMYWYQQKSSQAPKLLFHYYDKDFNNEADTPDNFQSRRPNTSFCFLDIRSPGLGDTAMYLCATSRENRAPQPQHFGDGTRLSIL.